This TCR beta chain derives from a study of neoadjuvant anti-PD-1 for oral cavity cancer. Regarding the study as a whole: Higher pretreatment Treg/Th17 ratios tracked higher pretreatment blood clonality.

Blood libraries mostly used about 0.5 ug genomic DNA, six replicates each. Profiling relied on immunoSEQ multiplex PCR, and the TCRdb table lists in-frame clones only, not all of them. This table has 63,000 or so clones, roughly nine tenths appearing once. Time point noted: after neoadjuvant nivolumab, at surgical resection. As for this clone: Its antigen remains unknown.

V lost 6 bases, J lost 4 bases, and 10 bases lay in between. Germline CDR1 is MGHDK and CDR2 is SYGVNS. The CDR3 covers 14 residues. The sequenced sample was PBMCs, obtained after nivolumab (anti-PD-1) treatment. The rearrangement joins TRBV25-1 to TRBJ2-6; D not certain. This clonotype was obtained from a person between 40 and 85 years old with oral cavity squamous cell carcinoma. Written as DNA, the CDR3 is TGTGCCAGCAGCCTGTCGACCGGGGCCAACGTCCTGACTTTC. Translating it yields CASSLSTGANVLTF. Full variable domain (remainder filled in from reference TRBV25-1 and TRBJ2-6): EADIYQTPRYLVIGTGKKITLECSQTMGHDKMYWYQQDPGMELHLIHYSYGVNSTEKGDLSSESTVSRIRTEHFPLTLESARPSHTSQYLCASSLSTGANVLTFGAGSRLTVL.